This T cell receptor beta chain was recovered during a study of spatial heterogeneity in lung cancer. On the study more broadly: TCR and UMI combinations that were unique each appeared, on average, more than ten times in raw reads.

Every individual TCR cDNA molecule carried its own unique molecular identifier, which allowed correction of PCR and sequencing errors. Each CDR3 protein gets one entry after TCRdb re-called the 5' RACE reads with MiXCR. Counted here are around 50,000 distinct CDR3 sequences, approximately 7.6% occurring once; the ten biggest clones make up about 13%. Time point indicated: sample taken at primary tumor resection. The authors sequenced whole RNA from tumor, nontumor lung or frozen PBMC without sorting. This sequence originates from a female donor with early-stage non-small cell lung cancer. The source material was PBMCs, sampled at surgery.

The CDR3 protein is CASSDSLAYNEQFF. As DNA, the CDR3 is TGTGCCAGCAGTGACTCATTAGCTTACAATGAGCAGTTCTTC. The chain carries TRBV2 and TRBJ2-1; D gene ambiguous. The length of the CDR3 is 14 residues. V lost 3 bases to trimming and J lost 4 bases, with 10 bases between them. The germline gives CDR1 SNHLY, CDR2 FYNNEI.